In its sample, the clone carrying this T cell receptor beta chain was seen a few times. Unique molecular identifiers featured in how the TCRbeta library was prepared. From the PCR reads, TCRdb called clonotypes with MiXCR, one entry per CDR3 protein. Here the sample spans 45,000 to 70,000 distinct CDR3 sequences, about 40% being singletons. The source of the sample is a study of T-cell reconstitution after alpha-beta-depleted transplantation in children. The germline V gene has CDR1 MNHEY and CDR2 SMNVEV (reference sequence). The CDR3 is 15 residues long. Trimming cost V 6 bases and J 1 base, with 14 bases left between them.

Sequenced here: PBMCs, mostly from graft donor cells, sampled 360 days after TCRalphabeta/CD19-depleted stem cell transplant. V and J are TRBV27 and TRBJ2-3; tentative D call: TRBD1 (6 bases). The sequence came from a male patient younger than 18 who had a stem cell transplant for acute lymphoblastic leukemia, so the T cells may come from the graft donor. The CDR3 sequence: CASRLQGRGTDTQYF. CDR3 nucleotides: TGTGCCAGCAGATTACAGGGACGGGGCACAGATACGCAGTATTTT.